This T cell receptor (beta chain) appears in the sequencing data of a study of regulatory T cells in long-lasting Graves disease. Whole-study findings and limits: Persistent patients had more shared public clonotypes (roughly 2,700) than new patients (around 950).

As to time point: newly diagnosed GD, antithyroid drugs for less than 3 months. Extracted PBMC RNA gave rise to the TCR library. This clonotype was recorded a few times. Its antigen is unknown. V lost 1 base and J 16 bases, leaving 14 bases between the germline ends. CDR1 is SGHTA and CDR2 is FQGNSA in the germline V gene. There are 12 residues in the CDR3. The TCR beta library used iRepertoire HTBI primers with Arm-PCR amplification of CDR3. MiXCR, applied by TCRdb to the multiplex PCR reads, yields one record per CDR3 protein. The table has roughly 510,000 distinct CDR3 sequences, around 15% seen once. The same sample was also studied in work on T cells in Graves' hyperthyroidism and ophthalmopathy.

The sequences come from peripheral blood mononuclear cells (PBMCs), collected at new diagnosis, from a patient treated with antithyroid drugs. This chain joins TRBV7-2 and TRBJ2-1; D uncertain. The receptor's source is a man in his late teens or twenties with Graves disease. The CDR3 DNA is TGTGCCAGCAGCTTAGTGTCCGGGCGCTTCTTCTTC. Translation gives CASSLVSGRFFF. Combining the CDR3 with reference TRBV7-2 and TRBJ2-1 gives the whole variable domain GAGVSQSPSNKVTEKGKDVELRCDPISGHTALYWYRQSLGQGLEFLIYFQGNSAPDKSGLPSDRFSAERTGGSVSTLTIQRTQQEDSAVYLCASSLVSGRFFFGPGTRLTVL.